The T cell receptor (beta chain) under discussion was sequenced for a study of T-cell reconstitution after alpha-beta-depleted transplantation in children. V was clipped by 0 bases and J by 12 bases; unmatched bases: 9. The CDR3 has 16 amino acids. The germline CDR1 and CDR2 sequences are SGDLS and YYNGEE. This clonotype has ten or more counts. Its antigen is currently unknown. The study's findings and limits: In patients about two months after transplant, alpha-beta T cells reportedly arose from several hundred expanded graft clones.

The library targeted TCRbeta and was prepared with unique molecular identifiers. TCRdb passed the PCR reads through MiXCR, listing each CDR3 protein once. The sample carries 700,000 or so distinct CDR3 sequences, about 12% recorded once. V and J are TRBV9 and TRBJ2-1; 13 nucleotides line up with TRBD2. This TCR was sampled from a girl aged 2-10 years with congenital amegakaryocytic thrombocytopenia, due to receive a stem cell transplant. The sample was PBMCs, taken before TCRalphabeta/CD19-depleted stem cell transplant. The DNA for the CDR3 is TGTGCCAGCAGCGTAGGATGGACTAGCGGGAGTCTGGGGCAGTTCTTC. Residues: CASSVGWTSGSLGQFF.